One T cell receptor beta chain is described in this entry. In the original workflow: Cell counts per sample came from amplifying reference gene primers. The table came from immunoSEQ multiplex PCR; TCRdb's copy has only in-frame clones and leaves some out. Clone size and the V and J calls come from that table; the DNA yielded D and trimming. The sample includes 150,000 to 190,000 clones, less than 90% of them seen just once. This entry is derived from a study of blood T cell repertoires in COVID-19. On the study more broadly: PBMCs, B-cell-depleted T cells, or T cells provided the cDNA or gDNA that made up the material.

This TCR derives from a woman aged 70 to 79 with acute or convalescent COVID-19. Sequencing was done on a sample of peripheral blood.

The CDR3 DNA sequence: TGTGCCACCAGCAGAGATCTGCAGGTGTACACTGAAGCTTTCTTT. Its translation: CATSRDLQVYTEAFF. J is TRBJ1-1 and V is TRBV15; D remains ambiguous. This CDR3 region has 15 residues. Germline CDR1 and CDR2: LNHNV and YYDKDF (reference sequence). V was clipped by 0 bases and J by 3 bases, with 11 bases between them. Variable domain in full (rest from reference TRBV15 and TRBJ1-1): DAMVIQNPRYQVTQFGKPVTLSCSQTLNHNVMYWYQQKSSQAPKLLFHYYDKDFNNEADTPDNFQSRRPNTSFCFLDIRSPGLGDTAMYLCATSRDLQVYTEAFFGQGTRLTVV.